This TCR beta chain is from a study of blood T cell repertoires in COVID-19. Across the whole study: The United States, Italy and Spain were the sources of the acute and convalescent COVID-19 samples. Sources were T cells, B-cell-depleted T cells, or PBMCs; the material itself was cDNA or gDNA.

In the original analysis: Researchers report that nucleated cell counts were estimated from reference gene primer amplification. Generated by immunoSEQ multiplex PCR, the TCRdb table keeps only in-frame clones and is missing some. The D gene and trimming were derived from the DNA, and the V and J assignments and clone size from that table. The table records 190,000 or so clones, about 83% of them present only once. V shed 5 bases and J 6 bases; nucleotides not matched to a gene: 3. This CDR3 has 13 residues. CDR1 and CDR2 (germline): MGHDK, SYGVNS. The source of this sequence is a man aged 50-60 years with active or convalescent COVID-19. This chain joins TRBV25-1 and TRBJ1-2; the match to TRBD1 covers 10 bases. Sequencing was done on a sample of peripheral blood. The CDR3 DNA is TGTGCCAGCAGTAGACAGGGGGCGCATGGCTACACCTTC. Translating gives CASSRQGAHGYTF.